This T cell receptor (beta chain) was retrieved from a study of monozygotic twins with cystic fibrosis. General study findings and limits: Monozygotic CF twin pairs shared significantly more nucleotide-identical clonotypes than unrelated CF individuals did.

This table comes from immunoSEQ multiplex PCR, and its TCRdb copy is limited to in-frame clones, with some not included. The sample holds more than 30,000 clones, 90% to 97% seen once. Worth noting for this clone: The antigen is unknown.

V shed 4 bases and J shed 1 base, with 10 bases lying between them. Germline CDR1 SQVTM, CDR2 ANQGSEA. This CDR3 has 13 amino acids. This clonotype was sampled from a girl aged 2-9 years with cystic fibrosis. The rearrangement uses TRBV29-1 and TRBJ2-5; tentatively, D is TRBD2 (7 bases). The specimen sequenced was blood. The CDR3 here is CSVGGGLQETQYF. The CDR3 DNA is TGCAGCGTTGGGGGGGGGCTCCAAGAGACCCAGTACTTC.